The TCR delta chain described here comes from a study of gammadelta T cells in human blood (dated by TCRdb to 2020 to 2022). Study-wide conclusions, independent of this receptor: The study reported that microbial exposure appeared to drive polyclonal expansion of innate gamma-delta T cells immediately after birth.

To prepare the library, RT-PCR was applied. The sequencer was an Illumina MiSeq. With CATT, TCRdb called clones again from the public reads; duplicate DNA rows were later joined. Here the sample has approximately 1,800 delta-chain clones; 6.5% occur a single time. Clones ranked in the top ten supply 8% to 9% of the sample. CDR1 NSMFDY and CDR2 ISSIKDK are derived from the germline V gene. V is trimmed back by 0 bases and J by 0 bases, and the junction contains 4 bases that no gene match accounts for. From the cysteine through the phenylalanine, the CDR3 covers 16 amino acids. Only the CDR3 DNA is retained, 48 bases long and in frame from the first base. By share, this clone ranks as large (0.1 to 1%). This clone's antigen is unknown. The input lacks base qualities; no much larger clone sits a single base away.

The sequenced material came from non-Vgamma9Vdelta2 gamma-delta T cells from fetal blood. This sequence originates from a human fetus. The chain is made from TRAV29/DV5 and TRDJ1, with 11 central nucleotides matching TRDD3. The DNA sequence is TGTGCAGCAAGCGTACTGGGGGATATCGACACCGATAAACTCATCTTT. This is translated as CAASVLGDIDTDKLIF. The entire variable domain, with the stretches around the CDR3 drawn from the reference TRAV29/DV5 and TRDJ1 proteins, is DQQVKQNSPSLSVQEGRISILNCDYTNSMFDYFLWYKKYPAEGPTFLISISSIKDKNEDGRFTVFLNKSAKHLSLHIVPSQPGDSAVYFCAASVLGDIDTDKLIFGKGTRVTVEP.